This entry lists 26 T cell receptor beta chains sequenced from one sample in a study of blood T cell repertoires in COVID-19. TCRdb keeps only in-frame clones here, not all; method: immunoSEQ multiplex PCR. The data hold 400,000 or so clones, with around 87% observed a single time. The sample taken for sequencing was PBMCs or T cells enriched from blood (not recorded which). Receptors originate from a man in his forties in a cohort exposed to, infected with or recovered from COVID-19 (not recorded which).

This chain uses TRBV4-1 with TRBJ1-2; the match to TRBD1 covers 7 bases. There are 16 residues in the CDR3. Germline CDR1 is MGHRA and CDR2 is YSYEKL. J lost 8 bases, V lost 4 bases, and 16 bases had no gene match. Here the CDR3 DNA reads TGCGCCAGCAGCCGCTACCCGACAGGGATAGTGGGCGGCTACACCTTC. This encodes CASSRYPTGIVGGYTF.

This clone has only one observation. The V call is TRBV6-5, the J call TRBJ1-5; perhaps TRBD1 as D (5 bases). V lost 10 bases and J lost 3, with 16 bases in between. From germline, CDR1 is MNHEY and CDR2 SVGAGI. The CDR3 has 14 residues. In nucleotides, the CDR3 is TGTGCCACCTCGGGGGGGTGGGACAATCAGCCCCAGCATTTT. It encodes CATSGGWDNQPQHF.

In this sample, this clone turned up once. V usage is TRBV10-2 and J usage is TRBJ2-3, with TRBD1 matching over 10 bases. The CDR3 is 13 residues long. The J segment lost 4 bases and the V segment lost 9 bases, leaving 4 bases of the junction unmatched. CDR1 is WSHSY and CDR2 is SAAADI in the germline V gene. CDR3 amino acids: CASDRGPADTQYF. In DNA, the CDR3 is TGCGCCAGTGACAGGGGGCCTGCAGATACGCAGTATTTT.

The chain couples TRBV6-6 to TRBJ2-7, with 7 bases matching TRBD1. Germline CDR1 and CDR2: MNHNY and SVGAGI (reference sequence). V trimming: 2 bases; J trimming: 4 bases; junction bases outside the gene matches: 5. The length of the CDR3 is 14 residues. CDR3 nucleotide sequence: TGTGCCAGCAGTTACGGACAGGCGGCTTACGAGCAGTACTTC. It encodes CASSYGQAAYEQYF.

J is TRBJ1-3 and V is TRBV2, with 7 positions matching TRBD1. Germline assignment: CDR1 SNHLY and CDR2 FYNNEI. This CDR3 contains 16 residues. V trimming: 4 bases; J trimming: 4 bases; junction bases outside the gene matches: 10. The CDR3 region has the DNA TGTGCCAGCAGTGGACGACAGGGCCGAGCGGGAAACACCATATATTTT. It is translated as CASSGRQGRAGNTIYF.

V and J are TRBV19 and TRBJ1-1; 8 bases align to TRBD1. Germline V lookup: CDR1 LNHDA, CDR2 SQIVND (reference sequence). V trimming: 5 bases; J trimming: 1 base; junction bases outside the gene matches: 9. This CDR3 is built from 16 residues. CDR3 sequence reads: CASSARTGTSNTEAFF. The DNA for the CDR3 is TGTGCCAGTAGTGCTAGGACAGGGACATCGAACACTGAAGCTTTCTTT.

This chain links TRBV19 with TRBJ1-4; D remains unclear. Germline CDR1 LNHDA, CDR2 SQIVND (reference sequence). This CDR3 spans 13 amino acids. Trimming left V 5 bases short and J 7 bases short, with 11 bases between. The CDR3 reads CASSAERSEKLFF. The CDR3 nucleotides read TGTGCCAGTAGTGCCGAGAGGAGTGAAAAACTGTTTTTT.

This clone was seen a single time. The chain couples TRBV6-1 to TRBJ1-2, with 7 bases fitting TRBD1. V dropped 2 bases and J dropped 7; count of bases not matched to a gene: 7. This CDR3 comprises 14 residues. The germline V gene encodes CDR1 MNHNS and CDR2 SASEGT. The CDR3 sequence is CASSEMAGGGGYTF. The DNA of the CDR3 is TGTGCCAGCAGTGAAATGGCAGGGGGAGGTGGCTACACCTTC.

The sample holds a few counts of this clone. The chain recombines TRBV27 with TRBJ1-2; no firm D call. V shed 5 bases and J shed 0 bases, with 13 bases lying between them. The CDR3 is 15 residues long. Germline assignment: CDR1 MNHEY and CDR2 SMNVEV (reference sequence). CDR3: CASSPLSGTNYGYTF. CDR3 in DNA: TGTGCCAGCAGTCCCCTTTCGGGAACTAACTATGGCTACACCTTC.

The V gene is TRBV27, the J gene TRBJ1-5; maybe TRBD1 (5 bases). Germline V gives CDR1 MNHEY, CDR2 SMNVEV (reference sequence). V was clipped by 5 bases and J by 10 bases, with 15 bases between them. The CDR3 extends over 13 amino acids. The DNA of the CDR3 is TGTGCCAGCAGTGAGGACATCGGATACCCCCAGCATTTT. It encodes CASSEDIGYPQHF.

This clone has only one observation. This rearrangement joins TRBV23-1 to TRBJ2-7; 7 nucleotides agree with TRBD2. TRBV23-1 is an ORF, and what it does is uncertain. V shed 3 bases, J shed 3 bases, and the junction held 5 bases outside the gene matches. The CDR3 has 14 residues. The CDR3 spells CASSHRGSLYEQYF. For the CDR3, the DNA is TGCGCCAGCAGTCATCGCGGGAGCCTCTACGAGCAGTACTTC.

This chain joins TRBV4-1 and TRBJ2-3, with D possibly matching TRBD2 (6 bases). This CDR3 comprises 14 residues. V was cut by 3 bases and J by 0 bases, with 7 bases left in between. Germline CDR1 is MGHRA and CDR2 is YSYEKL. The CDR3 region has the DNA TGCGCCAGCAGCCAGAGCGGGAGCACAGATACGCAGTATTTT. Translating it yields CASSQSGSTDTQYF.

The CDR3 reads CAWSVIDRMNTEAFF. The CDR3 nucleotides are TGTGCCTGGAGTGTAATTGACAGAATGAACACTGAAGCTTTCTTT. The gene calls are TRBV30 and TRBJ1-1; tentative D call: TRBD1 (5 bases). Germline V gives CDR1 GTSNPN, CDR2 SVGIG (reference sequence). The CDR3 has 15 amino acids. Trimming took 0 bases from V and 0 from J, leaving 11 bases between them. The whole variable domain, filled in from reference TRBV30 and TRBJ1-1, reads SQTIHQWPATLVQPVGSPLSLECTVEGTSNPNLYWYRQAAGRGLQLLFYSVGIGQISSEVPQNLSASRPQDRQFILSSKKLLLSDSGFYLCAWSVIDRMNTEAFFGQGTRLTVV.

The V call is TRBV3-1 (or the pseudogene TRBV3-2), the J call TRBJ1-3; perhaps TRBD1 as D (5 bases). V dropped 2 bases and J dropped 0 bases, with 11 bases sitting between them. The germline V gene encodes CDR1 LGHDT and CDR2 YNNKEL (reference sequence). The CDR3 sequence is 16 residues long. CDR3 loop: CASSQPRTFSGNTIYF. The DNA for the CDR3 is TGTGCCAGCAGCCAACCCCGGACATTCTCTGGAAACACCATATATTTT.

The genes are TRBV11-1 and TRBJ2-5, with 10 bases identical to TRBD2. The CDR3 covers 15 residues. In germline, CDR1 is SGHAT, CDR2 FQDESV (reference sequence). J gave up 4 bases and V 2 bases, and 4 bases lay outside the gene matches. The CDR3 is CASSLSGRAVETQYF. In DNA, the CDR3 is TGTGCCAGCAGCTTAAGCGGGAGGGCTGTAGAGACCCAGTACTTC.

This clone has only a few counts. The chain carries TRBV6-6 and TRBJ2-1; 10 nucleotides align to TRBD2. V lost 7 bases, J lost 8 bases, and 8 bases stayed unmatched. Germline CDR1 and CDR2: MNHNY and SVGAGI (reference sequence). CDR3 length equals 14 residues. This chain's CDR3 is CASNLAGANYEQFF. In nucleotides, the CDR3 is TGTGCCAGCAACCTAGCGGGAGCTAACTATGAGCAGTTCTTC.

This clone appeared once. The CDR3 sequence is CASGSGELFF. DNA of the CDR3: TGTGCCAGCGGGAGCGGGGAGCTGTTTTTT. The chain has TRBV3-1 (or the pseudogene TRBV3-2) and TRBJ2-2; weak D call: TRBD2 (5 bases). V gave up 8 bases and J gave up 7 bases, with 5 bases separating them. This CDR3 spans 10 amino acids. Germline V gene data show CDR1 as LGHDT and CDR2 as YNNKEL (reference sequence).

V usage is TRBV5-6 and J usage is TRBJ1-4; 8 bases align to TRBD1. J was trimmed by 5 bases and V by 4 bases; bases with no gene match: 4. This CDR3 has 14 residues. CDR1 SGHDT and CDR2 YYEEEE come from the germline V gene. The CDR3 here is CASSTRDRNEKLFF. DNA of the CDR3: TGTGCCAGCAGCACCCGGGACAGGAATGAAAAACTGTTTTTT.

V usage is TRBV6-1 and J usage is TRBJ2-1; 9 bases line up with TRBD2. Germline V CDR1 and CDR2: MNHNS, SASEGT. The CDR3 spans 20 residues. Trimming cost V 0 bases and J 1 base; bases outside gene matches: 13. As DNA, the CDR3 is TGTGCCAGCAGTGAAGCGGTTATAGCGGGAGTGGCGAGGTCCTACAATGAGCAGTTCTTC. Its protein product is CASSEAVIAGVARSYNEQFF.

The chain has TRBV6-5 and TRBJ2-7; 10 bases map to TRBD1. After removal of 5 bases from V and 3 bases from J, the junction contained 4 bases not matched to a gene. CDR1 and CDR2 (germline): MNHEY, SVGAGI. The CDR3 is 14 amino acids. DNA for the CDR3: TGTGCCAGCAGTAAGGGACAGGGGCGCTACGAGCAGTACTTC. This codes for CASSKGQGRYEQYF.

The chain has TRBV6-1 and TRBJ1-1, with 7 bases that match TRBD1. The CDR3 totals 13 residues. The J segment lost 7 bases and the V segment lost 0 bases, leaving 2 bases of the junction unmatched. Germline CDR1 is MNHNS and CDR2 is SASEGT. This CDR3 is CASSEAGQSEAFF. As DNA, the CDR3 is TGTGCCAGCAGTGAAGCGGGACAGAGTGAAGCTTTCTTT.

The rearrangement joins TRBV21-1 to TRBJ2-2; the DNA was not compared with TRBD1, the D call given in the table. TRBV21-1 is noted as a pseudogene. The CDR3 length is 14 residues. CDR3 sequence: CASSFSGVDGELFF. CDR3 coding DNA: TGTGCCAGCAGCTTCTCAGGGGTGGACGGGGAGCTGTTTTTT.

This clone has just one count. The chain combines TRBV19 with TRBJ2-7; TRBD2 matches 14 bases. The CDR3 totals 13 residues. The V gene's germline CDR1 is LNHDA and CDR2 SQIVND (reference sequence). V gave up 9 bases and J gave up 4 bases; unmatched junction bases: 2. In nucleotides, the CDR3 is TGTGCCAGCAGACTAGCGGGAGGGTACGAGCAGTACTTC. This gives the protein CASRLAGGYEQYF.

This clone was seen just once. DNA for the CDR3: TGCGCCAGCAGCCCTGACAGGAAAGAGACCCAGTACTTC. Translated: CASSPDRKETQYF. The chain combines TRBV5-1 with TRBJ2-5, with D maybe TRBD1 (6 bases). Trimming shortened V by 4 bases and J by 3 bases, and 10 bases separated the two germline ends. The CDR3 spans 13 residues. Germline-derived CDR1 and CDR2 are SGHRS and YFSETQ.

This chain's CDR3 is CASSTSGRYEQFF. The DNA of the CDR3 is TGCGCCAGCTCGACTAGCGGGAGATATGAGCAGTTCTTC. J is TRBJ2-1 and V is TRBV5-1, with 12 positions matching TRBD2. V dropped 7 bases and J dropped 8; count of bases not matched to a gene: 4. The germline CDR1 and CDR2 sequences are SGHRS and YFSETQ. CDR3 length: 13 amino acids.

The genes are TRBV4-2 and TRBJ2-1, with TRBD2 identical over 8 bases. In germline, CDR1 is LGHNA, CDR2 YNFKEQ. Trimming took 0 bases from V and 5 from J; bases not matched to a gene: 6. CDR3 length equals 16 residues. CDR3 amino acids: CASSQERTSWNNEQFF. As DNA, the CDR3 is TGTGCCAGCAGCCAAGAACGGACTAGCTGGAACAATGAGCAGTTCTTC.